This record covers a single T cell receptor beta chain. The sample comes from a study of blood T cell repertoires in COVID-19. In the study overall: Samples of COVID-19 (acute and convalescent) were obtained from the United States, Italy and Spain.

Authors' analysis steps: Using reference gene primer amplification, nucleated cell counts were estimated. Here immunoSEQ multiplex PCR was the method, and the copy in TCRdb shows in-frame clones only, minus some. V and J calls and clone size are those listed in that table; D and trimming were worked out from the DNA. The sample includes 390,000 or so clones, around 89% seen only once; the top ten take 6.5%. V shed 11 bases and J shed 5 bases, with 21 bases lying between them. Looked up from germline, CDR1 is MDHEN and CDR2 is SYDVKM. This CDR3 is built from 14 residues. The sample was peripheral blood. J is TRBJ2-5 and V is TRBV28, with a weak D call TRBD1 (6 bases). The sequence was collected from a young man with active or convalescent COVID-19. DNA for the CDR3: TGTGCCGGTCAACAACAGGGAAGCGGTGAGACCCAGTACTTC. Translated, it gives CAGQQQGSGETQYF.